In this sample, the clone carrying this T cell receptor beta chain turned up many times. Its matching antigen is unknown. Time point in this sample: sample taken at primary tumor resection. Whole RNA, which was extracted from tumor, nontumor lung tissue or frozen PBMC, was sequenced without any cell sorting. TCR cDNA molecules were tagged individually, and each one carried a unique molecular identifier. TCRdb redid the calling of the 5' RACE reads with MiXCR, one entry per CDR3 protein. The sample shows some 28,000 distinct CDR3 sequences, roughly 8% of them seen only once. The data originate from a study of spatial heterogeneity in lung cancer. Overall study: Alpha-chain sequences were detected in numbers that were consistently lower than beta-chain sequences. In raw reads, more than 9.5 appearances on average were recorded for each unique TCR and UMI combination.

Findings and limits, study-wide: There were more appearances of ubiquitous expanded tumor TCRs in blood at resection than at follow-up.

The sequence was obtained from a female donor with early-stage non-small cell lung cancer. The sample in question was PBMCs, obtained at surgery.

CDR3 residues: CASSQAEGLYGYTF. The CDR3 region has the DNA TGTGCCAGCAGCCAAGCGGAAGGGCTCTATGGCTACACCTTC. The chain joins TRBV3-1 to TRBJ1-2; D is unclear. Trimming shortened V by 1 base and J by 4 bases, and 10 bases separated the two germline ends. Germline V lookup: CDR1 LGHDT, CDR2 YNNKEL (reference sequence). The CDR3 spans 14 residues.